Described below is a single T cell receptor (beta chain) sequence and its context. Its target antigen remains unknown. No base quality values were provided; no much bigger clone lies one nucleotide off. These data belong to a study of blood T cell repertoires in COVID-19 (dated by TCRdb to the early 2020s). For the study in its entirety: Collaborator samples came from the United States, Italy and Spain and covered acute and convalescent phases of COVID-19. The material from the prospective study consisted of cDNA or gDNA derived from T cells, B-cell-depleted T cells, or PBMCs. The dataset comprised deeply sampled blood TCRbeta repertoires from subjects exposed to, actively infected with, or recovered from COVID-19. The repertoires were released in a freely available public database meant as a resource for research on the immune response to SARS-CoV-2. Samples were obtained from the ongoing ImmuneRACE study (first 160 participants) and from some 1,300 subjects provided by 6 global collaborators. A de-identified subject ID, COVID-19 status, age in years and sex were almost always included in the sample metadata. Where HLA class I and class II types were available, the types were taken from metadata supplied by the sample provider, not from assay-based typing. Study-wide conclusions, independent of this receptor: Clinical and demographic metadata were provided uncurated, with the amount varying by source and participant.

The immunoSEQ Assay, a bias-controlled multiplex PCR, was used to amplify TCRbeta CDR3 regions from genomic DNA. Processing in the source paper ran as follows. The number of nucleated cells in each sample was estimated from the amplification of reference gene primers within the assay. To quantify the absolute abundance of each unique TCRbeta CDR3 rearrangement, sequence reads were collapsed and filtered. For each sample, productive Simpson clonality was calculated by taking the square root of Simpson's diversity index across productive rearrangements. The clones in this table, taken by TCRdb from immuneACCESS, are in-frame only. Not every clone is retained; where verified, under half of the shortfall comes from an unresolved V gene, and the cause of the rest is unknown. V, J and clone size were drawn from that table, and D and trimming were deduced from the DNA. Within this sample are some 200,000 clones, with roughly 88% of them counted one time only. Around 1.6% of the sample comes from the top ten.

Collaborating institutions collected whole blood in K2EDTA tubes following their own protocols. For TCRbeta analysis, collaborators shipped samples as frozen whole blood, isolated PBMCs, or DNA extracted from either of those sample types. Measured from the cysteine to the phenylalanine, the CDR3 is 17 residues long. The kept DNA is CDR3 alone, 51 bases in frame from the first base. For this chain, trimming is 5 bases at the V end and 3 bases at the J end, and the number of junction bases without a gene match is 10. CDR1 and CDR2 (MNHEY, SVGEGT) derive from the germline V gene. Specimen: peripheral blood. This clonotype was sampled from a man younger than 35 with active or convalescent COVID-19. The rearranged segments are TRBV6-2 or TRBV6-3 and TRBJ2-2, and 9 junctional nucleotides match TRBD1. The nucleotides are TGTGCCAGCAGTACAGGGGGCCTAGATCGCGACACCGGGGAGCTGTTTTTT. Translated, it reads CASSTGGLDRDTGELFF.